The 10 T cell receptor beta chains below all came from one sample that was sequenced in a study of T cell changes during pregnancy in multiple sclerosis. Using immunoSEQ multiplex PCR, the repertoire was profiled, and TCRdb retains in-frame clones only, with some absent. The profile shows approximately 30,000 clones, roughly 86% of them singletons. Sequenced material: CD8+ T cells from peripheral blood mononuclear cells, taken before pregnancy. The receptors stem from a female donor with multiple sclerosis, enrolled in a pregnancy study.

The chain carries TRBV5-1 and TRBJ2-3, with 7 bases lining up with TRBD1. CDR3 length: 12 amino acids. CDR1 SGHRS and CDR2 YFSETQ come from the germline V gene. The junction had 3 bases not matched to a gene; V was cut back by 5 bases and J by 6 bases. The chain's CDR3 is CASRQTGDTQYF. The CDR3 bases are TGCGCCAGCAGGCAGACAGGGGATACGCAGTATTTT.

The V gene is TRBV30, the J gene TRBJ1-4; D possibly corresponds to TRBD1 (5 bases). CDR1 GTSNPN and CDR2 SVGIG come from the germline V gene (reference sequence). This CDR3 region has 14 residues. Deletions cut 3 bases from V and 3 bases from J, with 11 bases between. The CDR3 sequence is CAWSLGGPNEKLFF. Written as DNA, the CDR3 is TGTGCCTGGAGCCTCGGGGGTCCTAATGAAAAACTGTTTTTT.

CDR3 nucleotides: TGTGCCTGGAGTCCAATGAACACTGAAGCTTTCTTT. Its protein product is CAWSPMNTEAFF. This sequence joins TRBV30 and TRBJ1-1; D uncertain. Germline-derived CDR1 and CDR2 are GTSNPN and SVGIG (reference sequence). The germline V and J ends were trimmed by 2 bases and 0 bases, with 4 bases remaining between them. The CDR3 extends over 12 amino acids.

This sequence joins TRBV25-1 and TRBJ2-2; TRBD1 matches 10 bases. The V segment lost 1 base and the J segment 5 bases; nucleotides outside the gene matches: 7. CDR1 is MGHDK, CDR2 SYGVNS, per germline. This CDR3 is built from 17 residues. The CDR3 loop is CASSEFRDRGGTGELFF. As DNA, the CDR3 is TGTGCCAGCAGTGAATTTCGGGACAGGGGTGGTACCGGGGAGCTGTTTTTT.

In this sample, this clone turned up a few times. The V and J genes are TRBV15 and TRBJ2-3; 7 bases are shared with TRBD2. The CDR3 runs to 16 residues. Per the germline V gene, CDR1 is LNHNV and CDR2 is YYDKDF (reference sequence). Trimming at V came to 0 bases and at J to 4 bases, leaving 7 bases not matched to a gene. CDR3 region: CATSRDRRGGADTQYF. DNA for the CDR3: TGTGCCACCAGCAGAGACCGTCGGGGAGGGGCAGATACGCAGTATTTT.

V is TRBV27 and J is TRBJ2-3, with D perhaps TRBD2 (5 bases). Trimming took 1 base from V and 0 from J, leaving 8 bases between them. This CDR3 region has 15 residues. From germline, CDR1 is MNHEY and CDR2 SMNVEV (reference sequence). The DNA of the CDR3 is TGTGCCAGCAGTTTATATAGGACTAGCACAGATACGCAGTATTTT. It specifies CASSLYRTSTDTQYF.

CDR3 sequence: CASSSGGTGELFF. The CDR3 DNA follows: TGTGCCAGCAGTTCCGGAGGCACCGGGGAGCTGTTTTTT. This rearrangement joins TRBV27 to TRBJ2-2; possible D gene TRBD2, 5 bases. Germline V gene lookup returns CDR1 MNHEY and CDR2 SMNVEV (reference sequence). V was pared by 4 bases and J by 4 bases, with 7 bases between. This CDR3 contains 13 residues.

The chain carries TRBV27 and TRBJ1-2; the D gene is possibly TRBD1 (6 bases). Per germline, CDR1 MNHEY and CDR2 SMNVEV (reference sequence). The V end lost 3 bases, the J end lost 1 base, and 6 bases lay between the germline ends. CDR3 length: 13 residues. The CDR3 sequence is CASSFRGNYGYTF. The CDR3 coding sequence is TGTGCCAGCAGTTTCAGGGGTAACTATGGCTACACCTTC.

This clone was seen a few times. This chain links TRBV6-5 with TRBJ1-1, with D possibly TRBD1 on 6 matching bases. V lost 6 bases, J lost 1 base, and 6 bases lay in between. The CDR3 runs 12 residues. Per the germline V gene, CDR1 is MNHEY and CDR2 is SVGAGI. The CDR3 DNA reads TGTGCCAGCAGGACAGGGAACACTGAAGCTTTCTTT. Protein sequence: CASRTGNTEAFF.

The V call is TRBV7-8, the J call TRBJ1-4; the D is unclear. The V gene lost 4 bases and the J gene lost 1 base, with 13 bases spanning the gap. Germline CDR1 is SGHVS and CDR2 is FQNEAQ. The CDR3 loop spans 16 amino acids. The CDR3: CASSSLTGGTNEKLFF. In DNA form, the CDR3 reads TGTGCCAGCAGCTCCTTGACGGGTGGAACTAATGAAAAACTGTTTTTT.